What follows describes a single TCR beta chain. The record originates from a study of blood T cell repertoires in COVID-19. Study context: Material from acute and convalescent COVID-19 was sourced from the United States, Italy and Spain. PBMCs, B-cell-depleted T cells, or T cells provided the cDNA or gDNA that made up the material.

In the study's own analysis: From reference gene primer amplification, estimates of nucleated cell counts were derived. Method: immunoSEQ multiplex PCR; TCRdb's copy keeps in-frame clones and lacks some. D and trimming were read from the DNA, whereas the V and J calls and clone size are those reported in that table. The table has under 200,000 clones, about 85% seen once. The germline V and J ends were trimmed by 4 bases and 6 bases, with 13 bases remaining between them. Germline assignment: CDR1 MGHRA and CDR2 YSYEKL. This CDR3 is built from 15 residues. This sequence was found in a man aged 55 to 70 who had recovered from COVID-19. The gene calls are TRBV4-1 and TRBJ1-6, with a possible D match to TRBD1 (6 bases). Sequenced sample: peripheral blood. CDR3 amino acids: CASSLTGSVNSPLHF. CDR3 nucleotides: TGCGCCAGCAGCCTAACAGGGAGTGTTAATTCACCCCTCCACTTT.